This T cell receptor beta chain is drawn from a study of T cell clones after liver transplantation. Study conclusions and caveats: Donor-reactive sequences fell more than third party-reactive ones, suggesting partial deletion. Migration into the graft, not deletion, may explain lost graft donor-reactive T cells.

This clone was seen a few times. Its antigen is not identified. CDR1 and CDR2 from the germline V gene are SGHTA and FQGNSA. Trimming cost V 5 bases and J 4 bases; bases outside gene matches: 12. CDR3 size: 17 residues. Assay: immunoSEQ multiplex PCR; the TCRdb copy retains only in-frame clones and omits some. This sample has over 45,000 clones, with more than 65% found just once. The chain carries TRBV7-2 and TRBJ1-3; 9 positions agree with TRBD1. This clonotype originated in a human patient who received a liver transplant. Some of the T cells may derive from the graft donor. Sequencing was performed on CD4+ T cells from blood, taken roughly 55 months after liver transplant. CDR3 region: CASSPGTGNRGGNTIYF. The CDR3 nucleotides are TGTGCCAGCAGCCCCGGGACAGGGAACAGAGGGGGAAACACCATATATTTT.